Below are 21 T cell receptor beta chains sequenced from a single sample in a study of T-cell reconstitution after alpha-beta-depleted transplantation in children. During its preparation, the TCRbeta library received unique molecular identifiers. TCRdb re-called the PCR reads with MiXCR, one entry per CDR3 protein. The table shows 70,000 to 95,000 distinct CDR3 sequences, with around a sixth occurring only once. The material was PBMCs, mostly from graft donor cells, obtained 180 days after TCRalphabeta/CD19-depleted stem cell transplant. The receptors stem from a male patient aged 2-10 years who had a stem cell transplant for acute lymphoblastic leukemia, so the T cells may come from the graft donor.

J is TRBJ2-1 and V is TRBV4-3; no clear D gene. Between the trimmed V and J ends, which lost 4 bases and 7 bases, there was a span of 11 bases. CDR1 and CDR2 (germline): LGHNA, YSLEER. This CDR3 has 13 residues. The CDR3 coding sequence is TGCGCCAGCAGCCTCCAGGCCCGGAATGAGCAGTTCTTC. Translation: CASSLQARNEQFF.

This clonotype was observed a few times. This sequence joins TRBV5-1 and TRBJ1-6; no firm D call. V gave up 5 bases and J gave up 8 bases, with 14 bases separating them. The CDR3 length is 14 residues. Germline V gene data show CDR1 as SGHRS and CDR2 as YFSETQ. In DNA form, the CDR3 reads TGCGCCAGCAGAGGACTCCCCGGGGATTCACCCCTCCACTTT. Translating gives CASRGLPGDSPLHF.

This clonotype has just a few counts. The chain has TRBV2 and TRBJ1-2; D is possibly TRBD1 (6 bases). With 2 bases removed from V and 5 bases from J, the gap between germline ends came to 27 bases. CDR3 length: 19 residues. CDR1 SNHLY and CDR2 FYNNEI come from the germline V gene. CDR3 DNA sequence: TGTGCCAGCAGTGAAAGGATATGGGCGGGGTTCCCCAGGGGATATGGCTACACCTTC. It is translated as CASSERIWAGFPRGYGYTF.

This CDR3 reads CASSFPGTSALNEQFF. The CDR3 DNA sequence: TGTGCCAGCAGCTTCCCCGGGACTAGCGCACTCAATGAGCAGTTCTTC. This chain uses TRBV7-9 with TRBJ2-1, with TRBD2 matching over 10 bases. Germline values: CDR1 SEHNR, CDR2 FQNEAQ (reference sequence). The CDR3 extends over 16 amino acids. V gave up 3 bases and J gave up 6 bases; unmatched junction bases: 8.

This clonotype appeared many times. The chain joins TRBV25-1 to TRBJ2-5; D gene unclear. Deletions cut 2 bases from V and 1 base from J, with 14 bases between. This CDR3 comprises 16 residues. Germline V CDR1 and CDR2: MGHDK, SYGVNS. CDR3 amino acids: CASSEGGSVFQETQYF. CDR3 DNA: TGTGCCAGCAGTGAAGGTGGGTCGGTCTTCCAAGAGACCCAGTACTTC.

The V gene is TRBV7-2, the J gene TRBJ2-1; D is perhaps TRBD1 or TRBD2 (6 bases each). Germline V gene sequence: CDR1 SGHTA, CDR2 FQGNSA. Between the trimmed V and J ends, which lost 0 bases and 4 bases, there was a span of 13 bases. The CDR3 contains 16 residues. CDR3 amino acids: CASSLALGGRYNEQFF. The CDR3 DNA is TGTGCCAGCAGCTTAGCGCTAGGGGGGCGGTACAATGAGCAGTTCTTC. The whole variable domain, filled in from reference TRBV7-2 and TRBJ2-1, reads GAGVSQSPSNKVTEKGKDVELRCDPISGHTALYWYRQSLGQGLEFLIYFQGNSAPDKSGLPSDRFSAERTGGSVSTLTIQRTQQEDSAVYLCASSLALGGRYNEQFFGPGTRLTVL.

This chain joins TRBV21-1 and TRBJ1-1. TRBV21-1 is reported as a pseudogene. The CDR3 loop spans 16 amino acids. In DNA form, the CDR3 reads TGTGCCAGCAGCAAAGGGCGTATTGGTGTAAACACTGAAGCTTTCTTT. It specifies CASSKGRIGVNTEAFF.

The CDR3, as DNA: TGCGCCAGCAGCCCCGGGACAGGGGGGAACACCGGGGAGCTGTTTTTT. Translated, it gives CASSPGTGGNTGELFF. The chain recombines TRBV5-1 with TRBJ2-2, with TRBD1 matching over 11 bases. This CDR3 spans 16 amino acids. Losses at the gene ends were 4 bases for V and 1 base for J; bases not matched to a gene: 3. CDR1 and CDR2 (germline): SGHRS, YFSETQ.

This clonotype was found many times. The rearrangement uses TRBV20-1 and TRBJ2-7; no firm D call. This CDR3 is built from 14 residues. Germline lookup yields CDR1 DFQATT and CDR2 SNEGSKA (reference sequence). Trimming cost V 0 bases and J 0 bases, with 9 bases left between them. The CDR3 sequence: CSARDGKGSYEQYF. The DNA for the CDR3 is TGCAGTGCTAGAGATGGAAAGGGCTCCTACGAGCAGTACTTC.

This clonotype occurred a few times. V is TRBV12-3 or TRBV12-4 and J is TRBJ2-3; D unclear. V lost 5 bases and J lost 14, with 17 bases in between. CDR3 length: 12 residues. This CDR3 is CASSPLWAYPYF. The CDR3 DNA reads as TGTGCCAGCAGTCCGCTATGGGCCTACCCGTATTTT.

This clonotype was counted between two and nine times. The rearrangement joins TRBV10-1 to TRBJ1-5, with a weak D call TRBD1 (5 bases). Germline V CDR1 and CDR2: WNHNN, SYGVQD (reference sequence). V shed 4 bases and J shed 4 bases, with 8 bases lying between them. This CDR3 has 13 amino acids. The CDR3 loop is CASSVKGNQPQHF. In DNA form, the CDR3 reads TGCGCCAGCAGTGTTAAGGGGAATCAGCCCCAGCATTTT.

The V gene is TRBV21-1, the J gene TRBJ1-5; the table assigns TRBD1, which was not confirmed against the DNA. TRBV21-1 is assigned pseudogene status. The CDR3 is made up of 23 amino acids. CDR3 coding DNA: TGTGCCAGCAGCAAAGCGACCACCCCGATGGGACAGGGCAACAACCATAGCAATCAGCCCCAGCATTTT. It yields the protein CASSKATTPMGQGNNHSNQPQHF.

The chain has TRBV27 and TRBJ2-1, with D perhaps TRBD1 or TRBD2 (5 bases each). Trimming stripped 6 bases from V and 4 bases from J, with 16 bases between. CDR1 is MNHEY, CDR2 SMNVEV, per germline (reference sequence). The CDR3 covers 15 residues. CDR3 sequence: CASRARDVLYNEQFF. The CDR3 DNA sequence: TGTGCCAGCAGGGCCCGGGACGTATTATACAATGAGCAGTTCTTC.

This clonotype is categorized as medium-sized (0.01 to 0.1%). V usage is TRBV4-1 and J usage is TRBJ2-1, with 12 bases identical to TRBD2. Germline V CDR1 and CDR2: MGHRA, YSYEKL. The J segment lost 9 bases and the V segment lost 0 bases, leaving 9 bases of the junction unmatched. CDR3 size: 17 residues. CDR3 sequence: CASSQDIASGGAIEQFF. Written as DNA, the CDR3 is TGCGCCAGCAGCCAAGATATAGCTAGCGGGGGGGCCATTGAGCAGTTCTTC.

This clonotype was observed at least ten times. This chain connects TRBV5-6 to TRBJ1-2; D may be TRBD1 (5 bases). The V and J ends lost 2 bases and 5 bases respectively, with 7 bases between them. Looked up from germline, CDR1 is SGHDT and CDR2 is YYEEEE. CDR3 length: 12 residues. This chain's CDR3 is CASSFRGYGYTF. Written as DNA, the CDR3 is TGTGCCAGCAGCTTTAGGGGATATGGCTACACCTTC.

This clonotype was counted between two and nine times. The chain combines TRBV4-2 with TRBJ2-7; 8 bases map to TRBD1. CDR1 LGHNA and CDR2 YNFKEQ come from the germline V gene. Trimming cost V 0 bases and J 6 bases; bases outside gene matches: 7. The CDR3 totals 15 residues. The CDR3 reads CASSQDSGQGGEQYF. Written as DNA, the CDR3 is TGTGCCAGCAGCCAAGATTCCGGACAGGGAGGCGAGCAGTACTTC.

This clonotype was detected many times. The chain links TRBV9 to TRBJ2-7; the match to TRBD1 covers 8 bases. This CDR3 is 15 amino acids long. After removal of 0 bases from V and 3 bases from J, the junction contained 5 bases not matched to a gene. In germline, CDR1 is SGDLS, CDR2 YYNGEE. DNA for the CDR3: TGTGCCAGCAGCGTAGCAGGGGGCGAGGACTACGAGCAGTACTTC. This sequence encodes CASSVAGGEDYEQYF.

At least ten counts were recorded for this clonotype. The gene calls are TRBV20-1 and TRBJ1-5; 9 nucleotides align to TRBD1. Germline V CDR1 and CDR2: DFQATT, SNEGSKA (reference sequence). Unmatched junction bases numbered 7, after V lost 5 bases and J lost 2 bases. This CDR3 has 15 amino acids. Here the CDR3 DNA reads TGCAGTGCTCATAAACAGGGGGCCGGCAATCAGCCCCAGCATTTT. Translated: CSAHKQGAGNQPQHF.

This clonotype occurred a few times. The chain has TRBV12-3 or TRBV12-4 and TRBJ1-2; D is ambiguous. V lost 4 bases to trimming and J lost 5 bases, with 8 bases between them. The CDR3 runs 12 residues. CDR3: CASSWTDYGYTF. The CDR3 DNA is TGTGCCAGCAGTTGGACTGATTATGGCTACACCTTC.

This clonotype was detected a few times. The chain is built from TRBV3-1 and TRBJ2-3; D call uncertain. V gave up 1 base and J gave up 2 bases, with 7 bases separating them. The CDR3 is 14 amino acids. Germline assignment: CDR1 LGHDT and CDR2 YNNKEL (reference sequence). CDR3 sequence: CASSQVEFTDTQYF. CDR3 sequence (DNA): TGTGCCAGCAGCCAAGTAGAATTCACAGATACGCAGTATTTT.

This clonotype was observed a handful of times. The chain recombines TRBV3-1 with TRBJ2-1; unclear D gene. Per germline, CDR1 LGHDT and CDR2 YNNKEL (reference sequence). This CDR3 has 16 amino acids. The V end lost 4 bases, the J end lost 0 bases, and 13 bases lay between the germline ends. The CDR3 nucleotides read TGTGCCAGCAGCCTGCTCGACACTTTCTCCTACAATGAGCAGTTCTTC. This encodes CASSLLDTFSYNEQFF.